What follows is one T cell receptor (beta chain) and its context. Assay: immunoSEQ multiplex PCR; the TCRdb copy retains only in-frame clones and omits some. The table includes about 110,000 clones, about 80% detected once. The data were obtained in a study of blood T cell repertoires in COVID-19. Study background: Collection of acute and convalescent COVID-19 samples took place in the United States, Italy and Spain. T cells, B-cell-depleted T cells, or PBMCs supplied cDNA or gDNA.

Per the germline V gene, CDR1 is SGHRS and CDR2 is YFSETQ. This CDR3 region has 15 residues. Trimming removed 6 bases from V and 4 bases from J; junction bases left unmatched: 10. The sample consisted of peripheral blood. This TCR came from an elderly woman with active or convalescent COVID-19. V usage is TRBV5-1 and J usage is TRBJ2-1; TRBD1 matches 7 bases. The CDR3 nucleotides read TGCGCCAGCACGCTGGACAGGCCCTCTTACAATGAGCAGTTCTTC. This translates into CASTLDRPSYNEQFF.